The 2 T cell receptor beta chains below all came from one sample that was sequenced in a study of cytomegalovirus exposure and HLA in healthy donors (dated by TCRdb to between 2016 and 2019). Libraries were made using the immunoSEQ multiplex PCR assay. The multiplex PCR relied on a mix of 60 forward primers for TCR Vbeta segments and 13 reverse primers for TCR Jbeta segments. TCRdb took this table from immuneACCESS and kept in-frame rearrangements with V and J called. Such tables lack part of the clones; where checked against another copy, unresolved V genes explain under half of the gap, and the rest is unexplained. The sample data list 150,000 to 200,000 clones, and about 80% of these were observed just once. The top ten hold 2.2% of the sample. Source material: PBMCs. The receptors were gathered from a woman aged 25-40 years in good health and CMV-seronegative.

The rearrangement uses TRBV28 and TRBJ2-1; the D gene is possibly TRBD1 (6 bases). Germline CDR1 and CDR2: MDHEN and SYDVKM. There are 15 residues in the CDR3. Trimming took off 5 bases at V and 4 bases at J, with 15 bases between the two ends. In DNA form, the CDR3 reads TGTGCCAGCAGTGTAAGGGGGTCAGGGTACAATGAGCAGTTCTTC. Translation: CASSVRGSGYNEQFF.

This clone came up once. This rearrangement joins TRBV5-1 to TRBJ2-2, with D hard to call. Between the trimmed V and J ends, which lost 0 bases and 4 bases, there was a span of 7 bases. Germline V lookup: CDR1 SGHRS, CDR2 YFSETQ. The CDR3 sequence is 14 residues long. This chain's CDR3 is CASSLGISTGELFF. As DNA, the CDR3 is TGCGCCAGCAGCTTGGGTATTTCCACCGGGGAGCTGTTTTTT.